This T cell receptor (beta chain) originates from a study of control samples from healthy donors and cancer patients. Clones were read by immunoSEQ multiplex PCR, and TCRdb kept only the in-frame ones, dropping some. The table includes about 110,000 clones, approximately 90% detected once. The CDR3 loop spans 14 amino acids. Deletions cut 8 bases from V and 0 bases from J, with 10 bases between. CDR1 and CDR2 (germline): MNHEY, SVGAGI. The sequencing input was blood. This clonotype was obtained from a human donor in good health. The donor label of this sample is uncertain. The J gene is TRBJ1-4, the V gene TRBV6-5, with D hard to call. CDR3 residues: CASVGTATNEKLFF. In DNA, the CDR3 is TGTGCCAGCGTAGGTACTGCAACTAATGAAAAACTGTTTTTT.